These T cell receptor beta chains were read from a single sample in a study of blood T cell repertoires in COVID-19. This table comes from immunoSEQ multiplex PCR, and its TCRdb copy is limited to in-frame clones, with some not included. The profile covers approximately 52,000 clones, with less than 90% appearing a single time and approximately 10% taken by the ten largest. Sequenced material: peripheral blood. These receptors all come from a human donor in a cohort sampled during active COVID-19. CDR3s include the opening cysteine and the closing phenylalanine or tryptophan. The D gene is left open where the match is weak. Clone size is not always given. Where it is, it says once, few, many or a class for expanded clones.

once	TRBV3-1/TRBV3-2	TRBD2	TRBJ2-1	TGTGCCAGCAGCCAAGGGCTAAGCGGGATTGGTGAGCAGTTCTTC	CASSQGLSGIGEQFF
NA	TRBV5-4	NA	TRBJ1-1	TGTGCCAGCAGCTTTTTTAGCACAGGGAGGGAGAACACTGAAGCTTTCTTT	CASSFFSTGRENTEAFF
NA	TRBV15	NA	TRBJ1-2	TGTGCCACCAGCATCGACAGCACTAACTATGGCTACACCTTC	CATSIDSTNYGYTF
NA	TRBV2	NA	TRBJ1-6	TGTGCCAGCAGTGTAGAGAAACAGCATTCACCCCTCCACTTT	CASSVEKQHSPLHF
once	TRBV19	TRBD1	TRBJ1-2	TGTGCCAGTAGTATGGGACAGACTTCTCCTCCTGGCTACACCTTC	CASSMGQTSPPGYTF
NA	TRBV10-3	TRBD1	TRBJ1-3	TGTGCCATCAGTCAACAGGGGGCGTCTGGAAACACCATATATTTT	CAISQQGASGNTIYF
NA	TRBV28	NA	TRBJ1-6	TGTGCCAGCAGTTCCTCGGGGTCCTATAATTCACCCCTCCACTTT	CASSSSGSYNSPLHF
once	TRBV10-3	NA	TRBJ2-5	TGTGCCATCAGTGAGTCCGGTGCTAAAGAGACCCAGTACTTC	CAISESGAKETQYF
NA	TRBV11-3	NA	TRBJ2-2	TGTGCCAGCAGCTCCAGCGCGGAGAACACCGGGGAGCTGTTTTTT	CASSSSAENTGELFF
NA	TRBV10-3	TRBD1	TRBJ1-2	TGTGCCATCAGGGGGGACAGGGGAAAATCTGTGGCTAACTATGGCTACACCTTC	CAIRGDRGKSVANYGYTF
NA	TRBV4-2	NA	TRBJ2-7	TGTGCCAGCAGCCAGTTTCAAGGAACAGGCGAGCAGTACTTC	CASSQFQGTGEQYF
NA	TRBV19	NA	TRBJ2-4	TGTGCCAGTAGTTTCGACACATCCAAAAACATTCAGTACTTC	CASSFDTSKNIQYF
few	TRBV7-9	TRBD1	TRBJ2-7	TGTGCCGTGTCCGGGACAGGGGGCCACGAGCAGTACTTC	CAVSGTGGHEQYF
NA	TRBV11-3	TRBD2	TRBJ2-5	TGTGCCAGCAGCTTAGGAAAGACTAGCGGGAGGTACCAAGAGACCCAGTACTTC	CASSLGKTSGRYQETQYF
NA	TRBV6-6	TRBD1	TRBJ1-4	TGTGCCAGCAGGTACACCTCCGGGACAGGGACGATTTTT	CASRYTSGTGTIF
NA	TRBV9	NA	TRBJ2-1	TGTGCCAGCGGGCCCCCTCCGGGAGCGTACAATGAGCAGTTCTTC	CASGPPPGAYNEQFF
NA	TRBV19	NA	TRBJ1-2	TGTGCCAGTAGAGGAGATCGGTGGGAAATTGGGACTTCTAACTATGGCTACACCTTC	CASRGDRWEIGTSNYGYTF
few	TRBV4-1	TRBD2	TRBJ2-1	TGCGCCAGCAGCCGGACTAGCACCTCGCAAGGTGAGCAGTTCTTC	CASSRTSTSQGEQFF
few	TRBV27	TRBD1	TRBJ1-5	TGTGCCAGCAGAAGGGACAGGGACGGGAGCAATCAGCCCCAGCATTTT	CASRRDRDGSNQPQHF
NA	TRBV5-1	TRBD1	TRBJ1-6	TGCGCCAGCAGCCTAGTCCCGGGACAGGGGTCGGGCTCACCCCTCCACTTT	CASSLVPGQGSGSPLHF
NA	TRBV10-3	TRBD1	TRBJ2-7	TGTGCCATAAAAACAGGGGGCGCGGACGAGCAGTACTTC	CAIKTGGADEQYF
NA	TRBV27	TRBD1	TRBJ1-2	TGTGCCAGCAGTCCTTCGACAGGGGGGACGTTTGGCTACACCTTC	CASSPSTGGTFGYTF
NA	TRBV30	TRBD2	TRBJ2-7	TGTGCCTGGACCTCACGGTGGGGGGGTAACGAGCAGTACTTC	CAWTSRWGGNEQYF
once	TRBV23-1	NA	TRBJ1-3	TGCGCCAGCAGTCAATCTCACAGCCACTCTGGAAACACCATATATTTT	CASSQSHSHSGNTIYF
NA	TRBV29-1	TRBD2	TRBJ2-2	TGCAGCGTTGAGGGCGGGAGGAGGCCCCCCCGGGAGCTGTTTTTT	CSVEGGRRPPRELFF
NA	TRBV11-2	NA	TRBJ1-2	TGTGCCAGCAGCTCGAGTAGCCTCTATGGCTACACCTTC	CASSSSSLYGYTF
NA	TRBV7-2	NA	TRBJ2-2	TGTGCCAGCAGCTTTAGGGAGCCCACCGGGGAGCTGTTTTTT	CASSFREPTGELFF
hyperexpanded	TRBV27	TRBD1	TRBJ1-5	TGTGCCAGTGCGGACAGGGGAAGCAATCAGCCCCAGCATTTT	CASADRGSNQPQHF
NA	TRBV5-1	TRBD1	TRBJ1-4	TGCGCCAGCGGTCCAGGGGGAACAGATGAAAAACTGTTTTTT	CASGPGGTDEKLFF
NA	TRBV24-1	TRBD1	TRBJ2-1	TGTGCCACCAGTGAACCCGGACAGGGGGTCTCCTACAATGAGCAGTTCTTC	CATSEPGQGVSYNEQFF
NA	TRBV27	NA	TRBJ2-3	TGTGCCAGCAGGGACGGGACACTTCGCACAGATACGCAGTATTTT	CASRDGTLRTDTQYF
few	TRBV30	TRBD2	TRBJ2-7	TGTGCCTGGAGTACGGGGGCGGGAGGTACCTACGAGCAGTACTTC	CAWSTGAGGTYEQYF
NA	TRBV6-6	NA	TRBJ2-3	TGTGCCAGCAGTTACGGTCCCGAGAGAACAGATACGCAGTATTTT	CASSYGPERTDTQYF
NA	TRBV28	TRBD2	TRBJ2-2	TGTGCCAGCAGACTAGCGGGAGGGCCAAAAACCGGGGAGCTGTTTTTT	CASRLAGGPKTGELFF
once	TRBV27	TRBD2	TRBJ2-5	TGTGCCAGCAGTTTGTATTTGCGGGGGGACAAACAAGAGACCCAGTACTTC	CASSLYLRGDKQETQYF
NA	TRBV19	NA	TRBJ1-3	TGTGCCAGTAGTAGACAGAGCTCTGGAAACACCATATATTTT	CASSRQSSGNTIYF
NA	TRBV9	NA	TRBJ2-7	TGTGCCAGCAGCGTAGTGGAGCAAACTTCCTACGAGCAGTACTTC	CASSVVEQTSYEQYF
once	TRBV7-9	NA	TRBJ1-2	TGTGCCAGCAGCTCTACAGGGCAGTCCGCCGACTTC	CASSSTGQSADF
few	TRBV5-1	TRBD2	TRBJ2-3	TGCGCCAGTGCCCCGGGACTAGCGGCAGATACGCAGTATTTT	CASAPGLAADTQYF
NA	TRBV28	TRBD1	TRBJ2-1	TGTGCCAGCAGTTTCCCTTTGCGACAGGGGGGCTCCAATGAGCAGTTCTTC	CASSFPLRQGGSNEQFF
NA	TRBV6-5	NA	TRBJ2-2	TGTGCCAGCAGTTACTCCGTGAACACCGGGGAGCTGTTTTTT	CASSYSVNTGELFF